This T cell receptor (beta chain) was identified during a study of T cell repertoires in cytomegalovirus infection. Across the study: Public signatures in TCR beta pointed to CMV infection and matching HLA type.

Germline CDR1 is SQVTM and CDR2 is ANQGSEA. The CDR3 has 15 amino acids. Trimming removed 1 base from V and 2 bases from J; junction bases left unmatched: 6. TCRdb re-called the reads through MiXCR, storing one row per CDR3 protein. Among under 350,000 distinct CDR3 sequences, approximately 8.9% were seen once, and the ten largest hold around 2.5%. Study observations and caveats: Using cumulative public TCR beta family frequency, the authors identified those who carried CMV together with the relevant HLA. Dominating the ex vivo response were TCR beta clonotypes that were CMV-specific and HLA-C-restricted.

The table lists this clonotype with a count of one. Antigen specificity is unknown. Sequencing was done on a sample of PBMCs. This sequence was found in a human donor in good health (CMV status not recorded). Some clones in this sample may be carry-over from other donors' samples. The chain is built from TRBV29-1 and TRBJ2-7; 9 bases agree with TRBD2. CDR3 region: CSVEGSGGRTYEQYF. As DNA, the CDR3 is TGCAGCGTTGAAGGTAGCGGGGGCCGAACCTACGAGCAGTACTTC.